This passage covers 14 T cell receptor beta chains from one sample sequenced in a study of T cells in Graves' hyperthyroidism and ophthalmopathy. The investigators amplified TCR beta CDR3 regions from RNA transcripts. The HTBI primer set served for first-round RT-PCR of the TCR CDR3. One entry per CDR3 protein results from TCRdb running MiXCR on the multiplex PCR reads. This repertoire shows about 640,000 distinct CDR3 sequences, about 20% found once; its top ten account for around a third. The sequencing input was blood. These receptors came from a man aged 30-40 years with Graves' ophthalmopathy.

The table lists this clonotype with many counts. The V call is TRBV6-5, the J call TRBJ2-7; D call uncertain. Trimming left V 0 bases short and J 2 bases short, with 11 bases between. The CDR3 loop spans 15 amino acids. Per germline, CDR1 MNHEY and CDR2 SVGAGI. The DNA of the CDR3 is TGTGCCAGCAGTTACTCGAGAATGGCGGCCTACGAGCAGTACTTC. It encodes CASSYSRMAAYEQYF.

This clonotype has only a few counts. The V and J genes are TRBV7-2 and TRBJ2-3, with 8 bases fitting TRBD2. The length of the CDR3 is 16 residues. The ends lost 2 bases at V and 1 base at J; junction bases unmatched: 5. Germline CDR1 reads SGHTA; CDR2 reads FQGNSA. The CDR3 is CASSLYSGIRTDTQYF. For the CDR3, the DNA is TGTGCCAGCAGCTTATATAGCGGGATCCGCACAGATACGCAGTATTTT.

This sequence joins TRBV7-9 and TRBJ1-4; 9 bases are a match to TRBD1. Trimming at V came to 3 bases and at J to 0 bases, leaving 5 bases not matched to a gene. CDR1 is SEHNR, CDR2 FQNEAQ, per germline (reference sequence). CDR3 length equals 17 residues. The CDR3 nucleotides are TGTGCCAGCAGCTTTGGACAGGGGAGAGCAACTAATGAAAAACTGTTTTTT. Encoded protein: CASSFGQGRATNEKLFF.

The DNA for the CDR3 is TGTGCCAGCAGTTCCCCACAGGGGGCTGCGCCCCAGCATTTT. Its translation: CASSSPQGAAPQHF. The rearrangement uses TRBV28 and TRBJ1-5, with TRBD1 identical over 9 bases. V shed 4 bases, J shed 9 bases, and the junction held 7 bases outside the gene matches. The CDR3 contains 14 residues. CDR1 MDHEN and CDR2 SYDVKM come from the germline V gene.

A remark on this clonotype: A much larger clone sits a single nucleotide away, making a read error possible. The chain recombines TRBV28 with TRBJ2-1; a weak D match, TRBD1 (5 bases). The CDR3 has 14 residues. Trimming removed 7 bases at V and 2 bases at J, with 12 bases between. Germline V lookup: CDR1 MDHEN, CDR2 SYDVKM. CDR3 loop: CASTARGTYNEQFF. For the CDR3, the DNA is TGTGCCAGCACGGCAAGGGGAACCTACAATGAGCAGTTCTTC.

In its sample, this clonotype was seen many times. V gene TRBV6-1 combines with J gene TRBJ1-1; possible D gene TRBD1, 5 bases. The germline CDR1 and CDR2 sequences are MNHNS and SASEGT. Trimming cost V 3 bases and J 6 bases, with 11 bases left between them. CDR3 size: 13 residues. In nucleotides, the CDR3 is TGTGCCAGCAGTGACTTTAGGGGACCTGAAGCTTTCTTT. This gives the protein CASSDFRGPEAFF.

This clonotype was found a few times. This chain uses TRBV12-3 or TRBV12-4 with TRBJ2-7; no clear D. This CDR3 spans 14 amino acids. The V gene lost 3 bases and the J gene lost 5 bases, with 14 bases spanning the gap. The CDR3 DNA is TGTGCCAGCAGTTTTTTTGCGCCGAGAGACGAGCAGTACTTC. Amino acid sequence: CASSFFAPRDEQYF.

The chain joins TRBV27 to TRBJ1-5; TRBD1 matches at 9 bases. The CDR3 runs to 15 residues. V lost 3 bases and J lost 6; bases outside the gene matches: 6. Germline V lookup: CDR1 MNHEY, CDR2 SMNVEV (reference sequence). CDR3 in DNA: TGTGCCAGCAGTTTTAGCGGGACAGGGACTCAGCCCCAGCATTTT. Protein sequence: CASSFSGTGTQPQHF.

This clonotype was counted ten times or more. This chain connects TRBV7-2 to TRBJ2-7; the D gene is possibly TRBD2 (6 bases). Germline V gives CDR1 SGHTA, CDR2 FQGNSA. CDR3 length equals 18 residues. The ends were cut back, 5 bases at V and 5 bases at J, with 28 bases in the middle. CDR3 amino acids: CASSASPEGLRGRNEQYF. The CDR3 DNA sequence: TGTGCCAGCAGCGCCTCCCCGGAGGGACTTAGAGGGAGGAACGAGCAGTACTTC.

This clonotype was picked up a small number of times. Here the CDR3 reads CASRTTGELFF. The CDR3, as DNA: TGTGCCAGCAGGACCACCGGGGAGCTGTTTTTT. The V gene is TRBV12-3 or TRBV12-4, the J gene TRBJ2-2, with D unresolved. Trimming took off 6 bases at V and 4 bases at J, with 3 bases between the two ends. The CDR3 sequence is 11 residues long.

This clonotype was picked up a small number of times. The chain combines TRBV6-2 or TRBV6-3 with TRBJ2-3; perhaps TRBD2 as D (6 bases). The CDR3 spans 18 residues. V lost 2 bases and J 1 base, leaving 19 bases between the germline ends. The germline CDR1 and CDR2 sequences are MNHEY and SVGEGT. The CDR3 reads CASSYGRQLLARTDTQYF. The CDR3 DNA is TGTGCCAGCAGTTACGGTAGACAGTTACTAGCCCGCACAGATACGCAGTATTTT.

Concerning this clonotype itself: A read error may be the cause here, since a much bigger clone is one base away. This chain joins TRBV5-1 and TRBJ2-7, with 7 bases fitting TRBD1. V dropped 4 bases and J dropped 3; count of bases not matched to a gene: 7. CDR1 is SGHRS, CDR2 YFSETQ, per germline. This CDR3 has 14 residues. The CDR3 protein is CASSETGTLYEQYF. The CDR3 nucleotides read TGCGCCAGCAGCGAGACAGGGACCCTCTACGAGCAGTACTTC.

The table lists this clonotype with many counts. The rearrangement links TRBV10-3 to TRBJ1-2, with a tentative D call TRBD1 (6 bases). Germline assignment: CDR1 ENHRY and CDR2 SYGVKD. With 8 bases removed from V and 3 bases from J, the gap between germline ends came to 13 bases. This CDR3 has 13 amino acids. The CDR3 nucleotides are TGTGCCATCCAGCCGGGGGGCGACTATGGCTACACCTTC. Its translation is CAIQPGGDYGYTF.

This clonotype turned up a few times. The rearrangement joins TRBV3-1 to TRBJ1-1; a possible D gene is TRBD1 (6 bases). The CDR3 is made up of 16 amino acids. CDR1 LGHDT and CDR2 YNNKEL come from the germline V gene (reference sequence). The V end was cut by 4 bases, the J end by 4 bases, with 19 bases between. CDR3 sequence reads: CASSPGRGKGGTEAFF. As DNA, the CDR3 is TGTGCCAGCAGCCCCGGCCGTGGGAAAGGGGGCACTGAAGCTTTCTTT.